Sequencing of this T cell receptor beta chain was carried out in a study of blood T cell repertoires in COVID-19. The overall study: There were acute and convalescent COVID-19 samples, and they came from the United States, Italy and Spain. PBMCs, B-cell-depleted T cells, or T cells were the source of the cDNA or gDNA that made up the material.

Germline V lookup: CDR1 SGHTA, CDR2 FQGNSA. The CDR3 covers 15 residues. Trimming took off 4 bases at V and 6 bases at J, with 18 bases between the two ends. Original handling: The assay estimated nucleated cells by amplifying reference gene primers. Using immunoSEQ multiplex PCR, the repertoire was profiled, and TCRdb retains in-frame clones only, with some absent. V, J and clone size are those of that table, while D and trimming were read from the DNA. This table has some 120,000 clones, roughly 85% appearing once. The clonotype was recovered from a man aged 35 to 55 with acute or convalescent COVID-19. This rearrangement joins TRBV7-2 to TRBJ1-2, with D maybe TRBD1 (5 bases). Sequencing was performed on peripheral blood. DNA for the CDR3: TGTGCCAGCAGCTCTCGCCGCGCAGGGATCGATGGCTACACCTTC. Translating it yields CASSSRRAGIDGYTF. The variable domain in full, with the rest retrieved from reference TRBV7-2 and TRBJ1-2, is GAGVSQSPSNKVTEKGKDVELRCDPISGHTALYWYRQSLGQGLEFLIYFQGNSAPDKSGLPSDRFSAERTGGSVSTLTIQRTQQEDSAVYLCASSSRRAGIDGYTFGSGTRLTVV.